This T cell receptor beta chain is from a study of cytotoxic CD8 clonotypes in ibrutinib-treated CLL. Turning to the study itself: Patient counts were roughly 10 relapsed/refractory, about 15 treatment-naive and 17 IGHV unmutated. Responses: roughly 25 partial, 2 complete; after median around 70 months, around 15 stayed remitted, some twelve progressed.

Study-wide results and caveats: Sample timing was unmatched between remission and later-progressing patients; lymph nodes unstudied.

The method was immunoSEQ multiplex PCR; TCRdb's version includes in-frame clones alone and lacks a portion of them. The sample lists roughly 42,000 clones, 60% to 70% occurring once. CDR3 size: 13 residues. CDR1 and CDR2 (germline): SNHLY, FYNNEI. The V and J ends lost 8 bases and 5 bases respectively, with 13 bases between them. Remarks on this clone: Its target is unknown.

This receptor was identified in a human donor with chronic lymphocytic leukemia. The chain has TRBV2 and TRBJ1-3; perhaps TRBD1 as D (6 bases). The sample was PBMCs, taken after 24 months of ibrutinib treatment. CDR3 protein: CASQGPGRNTIYF. The DNA of the CDR3 is TGTGCCAGCCAGGGGCCAGGGAGAAACACCATATATTTT.